This TCR beta chain was sequenced during a study of cytomegalovirus exposure and HLA in healthy donors. Regarding the study as a whole: Most TCR sequences were uncommon, yet certain public TCRs appeared in many donors. Listed as cytomegalovirus-associated were 150 or so TCR beta chains.

In regard to this clone: The antigen remains unidentified. One end of the junction is discordant with germline, which a read error may explain.

The method was immunoSEQ multiplex PCR; TCRdb's version includes in-frame clones alone and lacks a portion of them. The data show some 250,000 clones, with roughly 89% seen just once and 0.3% to 0.4% held by the top ten. The germline V gene encodes CDR1 SGHVS and CDR2 FQNEAQ. CDR3 length equals 11 residues. Sequencing used PBMCs. This chain uses TRBV7-8 with TRBJ1-6; D gene unclear. The source of this sequence is a woman under 30 in good health and CMV-seronegative. This chain's CDR3 is CASSLGEVLDF. The CDR3 region has the DNA TGTGCCAGCAGCTTAGGGGAGGTTCTCGACTTT.